The next 31 T cell receptor beta chains were all read from a single sample in a study of control samples from healthy donors and cancer patients. Assay: immunoSEQ multiplex PCR; the TCRdb copy retains only in-frame clones and omits some. The data show about 67,000 clones, roughly 86% seen once. Sample: PBMCs. These receptors were obtained from a woman in her 50s with head and neck cancer.

This clone was picked up a small number of times. The same CDR3 is also encoded by other DNA sequences in this sample. This chain joins TRBV5-1 and TRBJ1-1; possible D gene TRBD1, 5 bases. Germline CDR1 is SGHRS and CDR2 is YFSETQ. Trimming removed 2 bases from V and 3 bases from J, with 11 bases in between. This CDR3 has 14 amino acids. CDR3 sequence reads: CASSLIGADTEAFF. Here the CDR3 DNA reads TGCGCCAGCAGCTTAATAGGGGCGGACACTGAAGCTTTCTTT.

The rearrangement joins TRBV9 to TRBJ1-1; 8 bases line up with TRBD1. The length of the CDR3 is 20 residues. V lost 0 bases and J lost 1; bases outside the gene matches: 17. CDR1 SGDLS and CDR2 YYNGEE come from the germline V gene. CDR3 sequence (DNA): TGTGCCAGCAGCGTAGGGTTAGGGACAGGTCGTCTTCTGGGGAACACTGAAGCTTTCTTT. The encoded protein is CASSVGLGTGRLLGNTEAFF.

This clone has only one observation. The junction departs from germline at one end; a sequencing error may be responsible. This chain connects TRBV28 to TRBJ1-5, with D possibly TRBD1 on 6 matching bases. The CDR3 covers 16 residues. CDR1 and CDR2 from the germline V gene are MDHEN and SYDVKM. The CDR3 DNA sequence: TGTGCCCGCAGTTTCCTAATTGGGGGGGGGCGGGAGCCCCAGCATTTT. Protein: CARSFLIGGGREPQHF.

V is TRBV6-6 and J is TRBJ1-2; the match to TRBD1 covers 9 bases. This CDR3 spans 15 amino acids. V gave up 4 bases and J gave up 7 bases; unmatched junction bases: 10. The germline gives CDR1 MNHNY, CDR2 SVGAGI (reference sequence). The CDR3 DNA reads as TGTGCCAGCAGTTTCAACCCCACAGGGGGCCCTGGCTACACCTTC. Translation: CASSFNPTGGPGYTF.

DNA for the CDR3: TGTGCCAGCAGCTTCACCGCAGCGGGCGGGGGTTATCAGCCCCAGCATTTT. This gives the protein CASSFTAAGGGYQPQHF. The chain combines TRBV7-9 with TRBJ1-5; a weak D match, TRBD1 (5 bases). The CDR3 length is 17 residues. Looked up from germline, CDR1 is SEHNR and CDR2 is FQNEAQ (reference sequence). V lost 3 bases and J 5 bases, leaving 20 bases between the germline ends.

This sequence joins TRBV7-2 and TRBJ2-3; no definite D call. CDR3 size: 15 residues. The germline CDR1 and CDR2 sequences are SGHTA and FQGNSA. Trimming took 0 bases from V and 1 from J, leaving 8 bases between them. The CDR3 sequence is CASSLASKRTDTQYF. The CDR3, as DNA: TGTGCCAGCAGCTTAGCCTCGAAGCGCACAGATACGCAGTATTTT. Supplemented by reference TRBV7-2 and TRBJ2-3, the full variable domain reads GAGVSQSPSNKVTEKGKDVELRCDPISGHTALYWYRQSLGQGLEFLIYFQGNSAPDKSGLPSDRFSAERTGGSVSTLTIQRTQQEDSAVYLCASSLASKRTDTQYFGPGTRLTVL.

This clone was found a few times. V gene TRBV5-6 combines with J gene TRBJ2-7, with a tentative D call TRBD1 (5 bases). Trimming left V 4 bases short and J 3 bases short, with 11 bases between. This CDR3 is built from 13 residues. Germline loops: CDR1 SGHDT, CDR2 YYEEEE. CDR3 region: CASSVARGYEQYF. The CDR3 nucleotides read TGTGCCAGCAGCGTGGCAAGGGGCTACGAGCAGTACTTC.

Here the CDR3 DNA reads TGTGCCAGCAGTCCGCGGACAGGGGGCGGGGGCTACACCTTC. Translated, it gives CASSPRTGGGGYTF. V and J are TRBV2 and TRBJ1-2; 11 positions agree with TRBD1. There are 14 residues in the CDR3. V was clipped by 5 bases and J by 8 bases; unmatched bases: 7. Germline CDR1 is SNHLY and CDR2 is FYNNEI.

The chain joins TRBV7-8 to TRBJ1-6; TRBD1 aligns across 7 bases. Germline values: CDR1 SGHVS, CDR2 FQNEAQ. With 5 bases clipped from V and 10 bases from J, the junction kept 14 bases outside the gene matches. The CDR3 spans 16 residues. The CDR3 reads CASSPRTGPLRSPLHF. For the CDR3, the DNA is TGTGCCAGCAGCCCCCGGACAGGCCCCTTACGGTCACCCCTCCACTTT.

The chain links TRBV30 to TRBJ1-4; D uncertain. In germline, CDR1 is GTSNPN, CDR2 SVGIG (reference sequence). The CDR3 is made up of 13 amino acids. Trimming stripped 3 bases from V and 8 bases from J, with 13 bases between. The CDR3 sequence is CAWSGLMEEKLFF. The CDR3 DNA follows: TGTGCCTGGAGCGGGCTTATGGAGGAAAAACTGTTTTTT. Full variable domain (rest looked up from reference TRBV30 and TRBJ1-4): SQTIHQWPATLVQPVGSPLSLECTVEGTSNPNLYWYRQAAGRGLQLLFYSVGIGQISSEVPQNLSASRPQDRQFILSSKKLLLSDSGFYLCAWSGLMEEKLFFGSGTQLSVL.

The rearrangement links TRBV19 to TRBJ2-3; 7 bases align to TRBD1. Germline V gene data show CDR1 as LNHDA and CDR2 as SQIVND (reference sequence). This CDR3 spans 15 amino acids. The V gene end was trimmed by 3 bases and the J gene end by 7 bases; junction bases not matched to a gene: 10. CDR3 sequence reads: CASSIAADRANTQYF. The CDR3, as DNA: TGTGCCAGTAGTATCGCGGCCGACAGGGCCAATACGCAGTATTTT.

The CDR3 DNA sequence: TGTGCCAGCAGCTTAGAGGGGCGGGGGGAGACCCAGTACTTC. This encodes CASSLEGRGETQYF. This sequence joins TRBV7-2 and TRBJ2-5, with 7 bases that match TRBD2. Germline V gene data show CDR1 as SGHTA and CDR2 as FQGNSA. The V gene end was trimmed by 1 base and the J gene end by 5 bases; junction bases not matched to a gene: 4. The CDR3 covers 14 residues.

This chain links TRBV5-1 with TRBJ1-1; D remains ambiguous. The CDR3 contains 15 residues. Trimming removed 4 bases from V and 4 bases from J, with 17 bases in between. Germline CDR1 is SGHRS and CDR2 is YFSETQ. The CDR3: CASSPDGSLGTEAFF. The CDR3 nucleotides read TGCGCCAGCAGCCCGGATGGCAGTTTAGGCACTGAAGCTTTCTTT. The full variable domain, its missing parts supplied by reference TRBV5-1 and TRBJ1-1, is KAGVTQTPRYLIKTRGQQVTLSCSPISGHRSVSWYQQTPGQGLQFLFEYFSETQRNKGNFPGRFSGRQFSNSRSEMNVSTLELGDSALYLCASSPDGSLGTEAFFGQGTRLTVV.

This clone was counted a single time. The chain couples TRBV7-2 to TRBJ2-2; 12 bases line up with TRBD2. With V trimmed by 2 bases and J by 1 base, 5 bases remained unmatched. Germline CDR1 and CDR2: SGHTA and FQGNSA. The CDR3 sequence is 18 residues long. CDR3 residues: CASSLRTSGGKNTGELFF. The CDR3 coding sequence is TGTGCCAGCAGCTTAAGAACTAGCGGGGGGAAGAACACCGGGGAGCTGTTTTTT.

The chain joins TRBV6-5 to TRBJ2-3; TRBD2 matches 7 bases. The trim removed 10 bases at V and 2 bases at J, leaving 9 bases unmatched. This CDR3 comprises 14 residues. Germline V gene sequence: CDR1 MNHEY, CDR2 SVGAGI. This CDR3 reads CATLSRGSTDTQYF. The CDR3 nucleotides are TGTGCCACCCTTTCGCGGGGGTCCACAGATACGCAGTATTTT.

The chain uses TRBV7-9 and TRBJ1-1; maybe TRBD1 (6 bases). The CDR3 contains 13 residues. Trimming left V 5 bases short and J 4 bases short, with 11 bases between. Germline V gene sequence: CDR1 SEHNR, CDR2 FQNEAQ (reference sequence). CDR3 DNA: TGTGCCAGCAGCCGCTCGGGGGCCACTGAAGCTTTCTTT. Its translation: CASSRSGATEAFF.

This chain uses TRBV28 with TRBJ2-5; 10 bases are shared with TRBD2. The germline V gene encodes CDR1 MDHEN and CDR2 SYDVKM. Losses at the gene ends were 7 bases for V and 4 bases for J; bases not matched to a gene: 9. The CDR3 runs 15 residues. DNA of the CDR3: TGTGCCAGCACTATTCAGCGGGGGGGCTTAGAGACCCAGTACTTC. This translates into CASTIQRGGLETQYF. Together with reference TRBV28 and TRBJ2-5, the CDR3 gives the full variable domain: DVKVTQSSRYLVKRTGEKVFLECVQDMDHENMFWYRQDPGLGLRLIYFSYDVKMKEKGDIPEGYSVSREKKERFSLILESASTNQTSMYLCASTIQRGGLETQYFGPGTRLLVL.

The V call is TRBV28, the J call TRBJ2-3; D unclear. This CDR3 region has 12 residues. With 5 bases removed from V and 6 bases from J, the gap between germline ends came to 9 bases. Germline V lookup: CDR1 MDHEN, CDR2 SYDVKM. For the CDR3, the DNA is TGTGCCAGCAGTCTACTTGGGGATACGCAGTATTTT. Amino acid sequence: CASSLLGDTQYF. Filled out from reference TRBV28 and TRBJ2-3, the complete variable domain reads DVKVTQSSRYLVKRTGEKVFLECVQDMDHENMFWYRQDPGLGLRLIYFSYDVKMKEKGDIPEGYSVSREKKERFSLILESASTNQTSMYLCASSLLGDTQYFGPGTRLTVL.

The V call is TRBV24-1, the J call TRBJ2-5, with TRBD1 matching 8 bases. The CDR3 totals 20 residues. Germline CDR1 reads KGHDR; CDR2 reads SFDVKD. The V gene end was trimmed by 1 base and the J gene end by 0 bases; junction bases not matched to a gene: 15. The CDR3 reads CATSDFGRGRDWKYQETQYF. In nucleotides, the CDR3 is TGTGCCACCAGTGATTTTGGCAGGGGGCGGGATTGGAAGTACCAAGAGACCCAGTACTTC.

The CDR3 DNA sequence: TGTGCCAGCAGCTCCCGCGGAGGGCGGGGGACAGATACGCAGTATTTT. Encoded protein: CASSSRGGRGTDTQYF. This chain connects TRBV7-9 to TRBJ2-3, with 7 bases fitting TRBD2. The CDR3 extends over 16 amino acids. V shed 4 bases and J 3 bases; nucleotides not matched to a gene: 10. In germline, CDR1 is SEHNR, CDR2 FQNEAQ (reference sequence).

The chain joins TRBV9 to TRBJ1-3, with no clear D. The CDR3 runs 15 residues. The V gene lost 0 bases and the J gene lost 3 bases, with 10 bases spanning the gap. Germline CDR1 reads SGDLS; CDR2 reads YYNGEE. CDR3: CASSVGDGLGNTIYF. CDR3 coding DNA: TGTGCCAGCAGCGTAGGTGACGGACTTGGAAACACCATATATTTT.

This clone was recorded only once. The chain combines TRBV6-1 with TRBJ1-1, with a weak D call TRBD1 (5 bases). CDR1 MNHNS and CDR2 SASEGT come from the germline V gene. The CDR3 has 14 amino acids. V was pared by 1 base and J by 3 bases, with 9 bases between. CDR3 coding DNA: TGTGCCAGCAGTGAAGGGGACCGATACACTGAAGCTTTCTTT. Translating gives CASSEGDRYTEAFF.

The chain uses TRBV13 and TRBJ1-1; D is perhaps TRBD1 (5 bases). Germline V gene data show CDR1 as PRHDT and CDR2 as FYEKMQ (reference sequence). The CDR3 has 12 amino acids. The V and J ends lost 7 bases and 5 bases respectively, with 11 bases between them. The CDR3 here is CASTSGYTEAFF. CDR3 nucleotides: TGTGCCAGCACCTCAGGGTATACTGAAGCTTTCTTT.

The chain employs TRBV4-1 and TRBJ1-1, with no clear D. Trimming shortened V by 2 bases and J by 3 bases, and 13 bases separated the two germline ends. The CDR3 loop spans 15 amino acids. Germline V gives CDR1 MGHRA, CDR2 YSYEKL. The CDR3 sequence: CASSQSGGGDTEAFF. The CDR3 DNA reads TGCGCCAGCAGCCAATCTGGAGGTGGTGACACTGAAGCTTTCTTT.

This clone was observed a single time. The chain couples TRBV18 to TRBJ2-5, with D hard to call. Trimming stripped 2 bases from V and 5 bases from J, with 6 bases between. The length of the CDR3 is 12 residues. The germline V gene has CDR1 KGHSH and CDR2 LQKENI. The CDR3 nucleotides are TGTGCCAGCTCACCAAAACGGGAGACCCAGTACTTC. Translation gives CASSPKRETQYF.

The chain couples TRBV7-8 to TRBJ2-2; D gene unclear. CDR1 and CDR2 from the germline V gene are SGHVS and FQNEAQ. The CDR3 is made up of 14 amino acids. V lost 4 bases and J lost 0, with 6 bases in between. DNA for the CDR3: TGTGCCAGCAGCTCAGACCCGAACACCGGGGAGCTGTTTTTT. This encodes CASSSDPNTGELFF.

The CDR3 here is CASSYVADRGDGYTF. For the CDR3, the DNA is TGTGCCAGCAGTTATGTGGCTGACAGGGGTGACGGCTACACCTTC. The chain combines TRBV6-6 with TRBJ1-2, with TRBD1 matching 8 bases. The CDR3 is made up of 15 amino acids. The trim removed 3 bases at V and 8 bases at J, leaving 11 bases unmatched. Germline V gene data show CDR1 as MNHNY and CDR2 as SVGAGI (reference sequence).

The rearrangement joins TRBV28 to TRBJ1-5; D remains ambiguous. V lost 1 base and J lost 3, with 7 bases in between. Germline V lookup: CDR1 MDHEN, CDR2 SYDVKM. The CDR3 consists of 14 residues. CDR3 region: CASSLSEYNQPQHF. The CDR3 nucleotides read TGTGCCAGCAGTTTATCGGAATACAATCAGCCCCAGCATTTT.

This chain joins TRBV7-2 and TRBJ2-5, with D maybe TRBD2 (5 bases). The CDR3 covers 14 residues. The V gene lost 1 base and the J gene lost 5 bases, with 11 bases spanning the gap. Germline lookup yields CDR1 SGHTA and CDR2 FQGNSA. The CDR3 is CASSLDSWRETQYF. Here the CDR3 DNA reads TGTGCCAGCAGCTTAGACTCCTGGAGGGAGACCCAGTACTTC. The variable domain in full, completed from reference TRBV7-2 and TRBJ2-5, reads GAGVSQSPSNKVTEKGKDVELRCDPISGHTALYWYRQSLGQGLEFLIYFQGNSAPDKSGLPSDRFSAERTGGSVSTLTIQRTQQEDSAVYLCASSLDSWRETQYFGPGTRLLVL.

This rearrangement joins TRBV6-5 to TRBJ2-7, with D possibly being TRBD2 (5 bases). Germline lookup yields CDR1 MNHEY and CDR2 SVGAGI. V lost 7 bases and J 3 bases, leaving 16 bases between the germline ends. The CDR3 length is 14 residues. DNA of the CDR3: TGTGCCAGCACCCCCTGGCCGGGAAACTACGAGCAGTACTTC. Its protein product is CASTPWPGNYEQYF.

The chain is built from TRBV6-1 and TRBJ2-3; 8 bases are a match to TRBD1. There are 14 residues in the CDR3. Germline CDR1 is MNHNS and CDR2 is SASEGT. J was trimmed by 6 bases and V by 3 bases; bases with no gene match: 5. The DNA for the CDR3 is TGTGCCAGCAGTGACGGCAGGGGGCCTGATACGCAGTATTTT. Protein sequence: CASSDGRGPDTQYF.